Below are 27 T cell receptor beta chains sequenced from a single sample in a study of shared clonotypes between healthy human individuals. Assay: immunoSEQ multiplex PCR; the TCRdb copy retains only in-frame clones and omits some. This table has approximately 95,000 clones, about 68% appearing once. The specimen sequenced was memory CD8+ T cells sorted from blood. Subset specified: CD45RO+ cells pooled with CCR7-negative TemRA cells. All receptors come from a man aged 25 to 40 in good health.

This clone was seen only once. The genes are TRBV28 and TRBJ2-5; the D gene is possibly TRBD2 (6 bases). This CDR3 has 16 amino acids. V shed 7 bases and J shed 5 bases, with 23 bases lying between them. The germline V gene encodes CDR1 MDHEN and CDR2 SYDVKM. CDR3 loop: CASNSPGLGGKETQYF. The CDR3 DNA follows: TGTGCCAGCAATTCCCCGGGCCTTGGGGGGAAGGAGACCCAGTACTTC.

This clone was picked up a small number of times. This chain connects TRBV5-1 to TRBJ1-1; TRBD1 matches at 10 bases. The CDR3 contains 17 residues. CDR1 is SGHRS and CDR2 is YFSETQ in the germline V gene. V was pared by 6 bases and J by 0 bases, with 11 bases of the junction left unmatched. The CDR3 sequence is CASTSGDRGHLNTEAFF. Written as DNA, the CDR3 is TGCGCCAGCACCTCAGGGGACAGGGGACACCTGAACACTGAAGCTTTCTTT.

The V gene is TRBV5-1, the J gene TRBJ2-7, with unresolved D. This CDR3 is 12 amino acids long. V lost 5 bases to trimming and J lost 6 bases, with 12 bases between them. Germline assignment: CDR1 SGHRS and CDR2 YFSETQ. CDR3 nucleotides: TGCGCCAGCAGACAAAACCGACGCGAGCAGTACTTC. It is translated as CASRQNRREQYF. Looking up the rest from reference TRBV5-1 and TRBJ2-7 gives the full variable domain: KAGVTQTPRYLIKTRGQQVTLSCSPISGHRSVSWYQQTPGQGLQFLFEYFSETQRNKGNFPGRFSGRQFSNSRSEMNVSTLELGDSALYLCASRQNRREQYFGPGTRLTVT.

CDR3 nucleotide sequence: TGCGCCAGCAGTGAAGGGTCCCCCGAGCAGTACTTC. Protein: CASSEGSPEQYF. The rearrangement uses TRBV10-2 and TRBJ2-7; the D is unclear. CDR1 WSHSY and CDR2 SAAADI come from the germline V gene. The V gene lost 3 bases and the J gene lost 6 bases, with 9 bases spanning the gap. The CDR3 is 12 amino acids.

The rearrangement joins TRBV7-9 to TRBJ2-7, with D perhaps matching TRBD2 (6 bases). V lost 2 bases and J lost 3, with 14 bases in between. This CDR3 spans 15 amino acids. From germline, CDR1 is SEHNR and CDR2 FQNEAQ (reference sequence). CDR3 amino acids: CASSLMGEVGYEQYF. The CDR3 bases are TGTGCCAGCAGCTTAATGGGGGAGGTGGGCTACGAGCAGTACTTC.

The chain couples TRBV6-5 to TRBJ2-3, with D uncertain. CDR3 length: 14 amino acids. Germline V gene sequence: CDR1 MNHEY, CDR2 SVGAGI. V lost 2 bases and J 3 bases, leaving 9 bases between the germline ends. The CDR3 loop reads CASSYDIYTDTQYF. The CDR3 DNA follows: TGTGCCAGCAGTTACGATATTTATACAGATACGCAGTATTTT.

V gene TRBV7-3 combines with J gene TRBJ2-7, with 8 bases aligning to TRBD2. Germline loops: CDR1 SGHTA, CDR2 FQGTGA. This CDR3 spans 15 amino acids. After removal of 3 bases from V and 3 bases from J, the junction contained 7 bases not matched to a gene. This CDR3 is CASSLQAGAIYEQYF. The DNA for the CDR3 is TGTGCCAGCAGCTTGCAAGCGGGAGCTATCTACGAGCAGTACTTC.

The gene calls are TRBV7-9 and TRBJ2-7, with TRBD2 matching over 7 bases. Unmatched junction bases numbered 10, after V lost 6 bases and J lost 2 bases. Germline CDR1 and CDR2: SEHNR and FQNEAQ (reference sequence). The CDR3 is 15 amino acids. CDR3 loop: CASSGGDHTTYEQYF. The CDR3 bases are TGTGCCAGCAGTGGGGGGGATCACACCACCTACGAGCAGTACTTC.

The chain uses TRBV28 and TRBJ2-7; D gene uncertain. The CDR3 is 17 amino acids. Deletions cut 5 bases from V and 2 bases from J, with 22 bases between. The germline CDR1 and CDR2 sequences are MDHEN and SYDVKM. In DNA, the CDR3 is TGTGCCAGCAGTCTCCCGCTAGGACCCCATCAACCCTACGAGCAGTACTTC. This gives the protein CASSLPLGPHQPYEQYF.

This clone has a handful of counts. The gene calls are TRBV5-4 and TRBJ2-5, with D tentatively TRBD2 (7 bases). Deletions cut 2 bases from V and 1 base from J, with 12 bases between. Germline values: CDR1 SGHNT, CDR2 YYREEE (reference sequence). The CDR3 is 15 residues long. DNA of the CDR3: TGTGCCAGCAGCTTTCAGGGAGGGGGCCAAGAGACCCAGTACTTC. Its translation is CASSFQGGGQETQYF.

There are many counts of this clone. CDR3 coding DNA: TGTGCCAGCACCGTCGGACCGTATCACGATACGCAGTATTTT. This gives the protein CASTVGPYHDTQYF. The V gene is TRBV27, the J gene TRBJ2-3, with D uncertain. Germline lookup yields CDR1 MNHEY and CDR2 SMNVEV (reference sequence). The CDR3 has 14 amino acids. Trimming took 7 bases from V and 6 from J, leaving 17 bases between them.

The chain combines TRBV5-4 with TRBJ2-3; possibly TRBD2 for D (6 bases). V was shortened by 0 bases and J by 1 base, with 9 bases between the two germline ends. The CDR3 loop spans 15 amino acids. Germline loops: CDR1 SGHNT, CDR2 YYREEE (reference sequence). The CDR3 loop reads CASSLAGARTDTQYF. The CDR3 DNA sequence: TGTGCCAGCAGCTTGGCGGGAGCGCGCACAGATACGCAGTATTTT.

V usage is TRBV5-1 and J usage is TRBJ1-5; 7 bases are shared with TRBD1. The CDR3 runs 18 residues. Losses at the gene ends were 0 bases for V and 0 bases for J; bases not matched to a gene: 9. Germline CDR1 reads SGHRS; CDR2 reads YFSETQ. CDR3 loop: CASSLDIRTGDSNQPQHF. CDR3 nucleotide sequence: TGCGCCAGCAGCTTGGATATTCGGACAGGCGATAGCAATCAGCCCCAGCATTTT.

This chain connects TRBV28 to TRBJ2-5; no definite D call. The DNA end is more similar to TRBJ2-7, so the J call may be wrong. Per germline, CDR1 MDHEN and CDR2 SYDVKM. This CDR3 spans 12 amino acids. Here the CDR3 reads CASGEISYEQYF. DNA of the CDR3: TGTGCCAGCGGCGAGATCTCCTACGAGCAGTACTTC.

The CDR3 DNA reads as TGTGCCAACGCTAGATCCGGCAATGAGCAGTTCTTC. This translates into CANARSGNEQFF. The chain uses TRBV2 and TRBJ2-1; D remains unclear. V lost 10 bases and J 6 bases, leaving 13 bases between the germline ends. CDR1 is SNHLY and CDR2 is FYNNEI in the germline V gene. The CDR3 runs to 12 residues.

This clone appeared many times. The gene calls are TRBV13 and TRBJ2-2, with D hard to call. Between the trimmed V and J ends, which lost 5 bases and 4 bases, there was a span of 8 bases. The CDR3 totals 13 residues. CDR1 PRHDT and CDR2 FYEKMQ come from the germline V gene (reference sequence). CDR3 in DNA: TGTGCCAGCAGCCAGGCCGTCACCGGGGAGCTGTTTTTT. Translated: CASSQAVTGELFF.

This clone showed up just a few times. The V call is TRBV29-1, the J call TRBJ2-7, with D possibly matching TRBD2 (5 bases). Trimming left V 5 bases short and J 4 bases short, with 12 bases between. There are 12 residues in the CDR3. In germline, CDR1 is SQVTM, CDR2 ANQGSEA. The CDR3 region is CSVKEDFYEQYF. In DNA, the CDR3 is TGCAGCGTTAAGGAGGACTTTTACGAGCAGTACTTC.

The V and J genes are TRBV27 and TRBJ1-2; no reliable D call. Trimming left V 6 bases short and J 2 bases short, with 10 bases between. Germline V gene data show CDR1 as MNHEY and CDR2 as SMNVEV (reference sequence). This CDR3 contains 13 residues. This CDR3 reads CASSPGSNYGYTF. CDR3 DNA sequence: TGTGCCAGCAGCCCGGGATCGAACTATGGCTACACCTTC.

There are a few counts of this clone. The chain is built from TRBV10-1 and TRBJ2-7; 10 bases are a match to TRBD2. This CDR3 region has 15 residues. V lost 4 bases and J lost 3; bases outside the gene matches: 6. CDR1 and CDR2 from the germline V gene are WNHNN and SYGVQD (reference sequence). CDR3 amino acids: CASSGKSSGSYEQYF. CDR3 bases: TGCGCCAGCAGTGGAAAATCTAGCGGGAGCTACGAGCAGTACTTC.

For this clone: Other DNA variants within this sample encode the same CDR3. The chain links TRBV27 to TRBJ2-2; D gene ambiguous. There are 12 residues in the CDR3. Germline assignment: CDR1 MNHEY and CDR2 SMNVEV (reference sequence). Between the trimmed V and J ends, which lost 3 bases and 5 bases, there was a span of 4 bases. CDR3: CASSFSTGELFF. CDR3 DNA: TGTGCCAGCAGTTTTAGTACCGGGGAGCTGTTTTTT.

This clone was recorded a few times. The chain carries TRBV7-2 and TRBJ1-2; D unresolved. Between the trimmed V and J ends, which lost 3 bases and 5 bases, there was a span of 10 bases. This CDR3 spans 13 amino acids. Germline V gene sequence: CDR1 SGHTA, CDR2 FQGNSA. CDR3 DNA: TGTGCCAGCAGCTTGGGCCCCGAATATGGCTACACCTTC. It specifies CASSLGPEYGYTF.

This rearrangement joins TRBV29-1 to TRBJ2-3, with D possibly called TRBD1 or TRBD2 (5 bases each). Germline CDR1 reads SQVTM; CDR2 reads ANQGSEA. The CDR3 is 11 amino acids. Trimming left V 3 bases short and J 10 bases short, with 11 bases between. This CDR3 is CSVELGTAQYF. DNA of the CDR3: TGCAGCGTTGAGCTGGGGACGGCGCAGTATTTT.

The chain joins TRBV5-6 to TRBJ1-2; D uncertain. CDR1 SGHDT and CDR2 YYEEEE come from the germline V gene. The CDR3 has 14 residues. V lost 4 bases, J lost 4 bases, and 14 bases lay in between. The CDR3 sequence: CASSPPTETYGYTF. CDR3 DNA sequence: TGTGCCAGCAGCCCCCCCACGGAAACCTATGGCTACACCTTC.

This chain joins TRBV27 and TRBJ1-5; D might be TRBD1 (5 bases). The length of the CDR3 is 13 residues. Trimming removed 8 bases at V and 3 bases at J, with 11 bases between. The germline V gene encodes CDR1 MNHEY and CDR2 SMNVEV (reference sequence). The CDR3 nucleotides are TGTGCCAGCGTCGTCAGGGACAATCAGCCCCAGCATTTT. It codes for CASVVRDNQPQHF.

In regard to this clone: A far more abundant clone sits one base away, making this likely a read error. Additional DNA sequences in this sample encode the identical CDR3. This sequence joins TRBV28 and TRBJ1-2; TRBD1 matches at 8 bases. CDR1 is MDHEN, CDR2 SYDVKM, per germline. The CDR3 contains 15 residues. The CDR3 loop is CASSLLGQVGYGYTF. The CDR3 region has the DNA TGTGCCAGCAGTCTCCTGGGACAGGTCGGCTATGGTTACACCTTC.

Comment on this clone: This sample also contains other DNA sequences that code for the same CDR3. The genes are TRBV29-1 and TRBJ1-1, with D hard to call. Deletions cut 4 bases from V and 0 bases from J, with 6 bases between. This CDR3 has 12 amino acids. Germline CDR1 SQVTM, CDR2 ANQGSEA. The CDR3 loop reads CSVGRMNTEAFF. CDR3 nucleotide sequence: TGCAGCGTTGGACGGATGAACACTGAAGCTTTCTTT.

This chain connects TRBV2 to TRBJ2-7; D unresolved. CDR1 SNHLY and CDR2 FYNNEI come from the germline V gene. The CDR3 is 14 residues long. V was trimmed by 3 bases and J by 4 bases, leaving 13 bases between them. As DNA, the CDR3 is TGTGCCAGCAGTGATCCCAGTCTGGGTTACGAGCAGTACTTC. Translation: CASSDPSLGYEQYF.